Below, one T cell receptor (beta chain) is given with its context. Its antigen is still unknown. No base quality information exists; no much larger clone differs at one position. This sample was included in a study of T cell changes during pregnancy in multiple sclerosis (dated by TCRdb to between 2017 and 2020). The study in broad terms: Changes in the T cell repertoire over the course of pregnancy were examined in this study in women with multiple sclerosis.

The receptor library was made with the immunoSEQ multiplex PCR assay. TCRdb limited this immuneACCESS table to in-frame rearrangements with V and J called. A share of clones is missing; checked studies link under half to unresolved V genes, and the rest is unexplained. A total of 55,000 to 70,000 clones appear in this sample, roughly 94% of them only once. The top ten constitute more than 1.1% of the sample. Taken from cysteine to phenylalanine, the CDR3 has 14 residues. Only CDR3 DNA remains: 42 bases, in frame from the first base. V was cut back by 6 bases and J by 0 bases, leaving a gap of 10 bases between them. According to the germline V gene, CDR1 reads SGDLS and CDR2 reads YYNGEE.

This specimen consisted of peripheral blood, obtained in the second trimester of pregnancy. This chain joins TRBV9 to TRBJ1-5; TRBD1 is a possible D gene, resting on 5 matching bases. The sequence was collected from a female donor in good health, enrolled as a control in a pregnancy study. The CDR3: CASIAGNSNQPQHF. The DNA sequence reads TGTGCCAGCATCGCAGGGAATAGCAATCAGCCCCAGCATTTT. With the rest looked up from the reference TRBV9 and TRBJ1-5 genes rather than sequenced, the full variable domain is DSGVTQTPKHLITATGQRVTLRCSPRSGDLSVYWYQQSLDQGLQFLIQYYNGEERAKGNILERFSAQQFPDLHSELNLSSLELGDSALYFCASIAGNSNQPQHFGDGTRLSIL.